These 31 T cell receptor beta chains came from one sample sequenced in a study of blood T cell repertoires in COVID-19. Profiling relied on immunoSEQ multiplex PCR, and the TCRdb table lists in-frame clones only, not all of them. The sample holds about 51,000 clones; 80% to 95% are singletons and the top ten take approximately 3%. The sequenced sample was peripheral blood. These receptors all stem from a man between 50 and 59 years old with acute or convalescent COVID-19.

V and J are TRBV5-6 and TRBJ1-4; tentative D call: TRBD1 (5 bases). Germline values: CDR1 SGHDT, CDR2 YYEEEE. This CDR3 is 15 amino acids long. V lost 0 bases to trimming and J lost 4 bases, with 10 bases between them. The CDR3 spells CASSLGPGLNEKLFF. CDR3 sequence (DNA): TGTGCCAGCAGCTTGGGGCCGGGACTTAATGAAAAACTGTTTTTT.

This clone was observed a single time. The chain has TRBV7-8 and TRBJ2-7; TRBD1 might be the D (5 bases). Germline CDR1 reads SGHVS; CDR2 reads FQNEAQ. This CDR3 spans 15 amino acids. Trimming pared 0 bases from V and 3 bases from J, leaving 12 bases between. The CDR3 sequence: CASSLAQLQVYEQYF. CDR3 nucleotides: TGTGCCAGCAGCTTAGCGCAGTTACAGGTCTACGAGCAGTACTTC.

The chain joins TRBV19 to TRBJ2-1, with 15 bases lining up with TRBD2. Losses at the gene ends were 6 bases for V and 3 bases for J; bases not matched to a gene: 6. The CDR3 sequence is 17 residues long. Germline assignment: CDR1 LNHDA and CDR2 SQIVND (reference sequence). For the CDR3, the DNA is TGTGCCAGTAGCCCGGGACTAGCGGGGGGATACTACAATGAGCAGTTCTTC. Translation: CASSPGLAGGYYNEQFF.

The gene calls are TRBV7-9 and TRBJ2-5; D possibly corresponds to TRBD2 (6 bases). The CDR3 is 15 amino acids. The germline V and J ends were trimmed by 4 bases and 5 bases, with 17 bases remaining between them. Germline CDR1 and CDR2: SEHNR and FQNEAQ (reference sequence). The CDR3 protein is CASSSWGEMEETQYF. CDR3 nucleotide sequence: TGTGCCAGCAGCTCATGGGGGGAGATGGAGGAGACCCAGTACTTC.

The V and J genes are TRBV30 and TRBJ1-1, with D perhaps matching TRBD1 (5 bases). V shed 0 bases and J shed 7 bases, with 12 bases lying between them. Germline values: CDR1 GTSNPN, CDR2 SVGIG (reference sequence). The CDR3 is 13 residues long. CDR3 protein: CAWSVSQGLEAFF. The CDR3, as DNA: TGTGCCTGGAGTGTTTCTCAGGGACTTGAAGCTTTCTTT.

The chain employs TRBV24-1 and TRBJ1-1; the match to TRBD1 covers 8 bases. The CDR3 sequence is 13 residues long. The V gene end was trimmed by 7 bases and the J gene end by 4 bases; junction bases not matched to a gene: 4. CDR1 is KGHDR and CDR2 is SFDVKD in the germline V gene. CDR3 in DNA: TGTGCCACCAGGTCAGACAGGGGCACTGAAGCTTTCTTT. Protein product: CATRSDRGTEAFF.

V and J are TRBV4-2 and TRBJ2-1, with 13 bases identical to TRBD2. Germline V gene data show CDR1 as LGHNA and CDR2 as YNFKEQ. Trimming took 3 bases from V and 8 from J; bases not matched to a gene: 10. This CDR3 comprises 17 residues. The CDR3 reads CASSHTLTSGGADEQFF. The CDR3 region has the DNA TGTGCCAGCAGCCATACCCTAACTAGCGGGGGGGCCGATGAGCAGTTCTTC.

The chain employs TRBV19 and TRBJ2-1; TRBD2 is a possible D gene (5 bases). Trimming left V 7 bases short and J 6 bases short, with 10 bases between. Per the germline V gene, CDR1 is LNHDA and CDR2 is SQIVND (reference sequence). The CDR3 consists of 12 residues. The CDR3, as DNA: TGTGCCAGTACGCCAAGCGGCAATGAGCAGTTCTTC. It is translated as CASTPSGNEQFF. The whole variable domain, remainder taken from reference TRBV19 and TRBJ2-1, is DGGITQSPKYLFRKEGQNVTLSCEQNLNHDAMYWYRQDPGQGLRLIYYSQIVNDFQKGDIAEGYSVSREKKESFPLTVTSAQKNPTAFYLCASTPSGNEQFFGPGTRLTVL.

The rearrangement uses TRBV3-1 (or the pseudogene TRBV3-2) and TRBJ2-2; 11 bases line up with TRBD1. Trimming at V came to 6 bases and at J to 1 base, leaving 7 bases not matched to a gene. The germline V gene has CDR1 LGHDT and CDR2 YNNKEL (reference sequence). The CDR3 spans 17 residues. The chain's CDR3 is CASRIGQGALNTGELFF. As DNA, the CDR3 is TGTGCCAGCAGAATCGGACAGGGGGCCTTGAACACCGGGGAGCTGTTTTTT.

The chain couples TRBV3-1 (or the pseudogene TRBV3-2) to TRBJ1-1; a weak D match, TRBD1 (5 bases). Trimming shortened V by 4 bases and J by 1 base, and 10 bases separated the two germline ends. CDR3 length: 14 residues. Germline V gives CDR1 LGHDT, CDR2 YNNKEL (reference sequence). CDR3 bases: TGTGCCAGCAGCCGGGGGAGGAGGAACACTGAAGCTTTCTTT. Its protein product is CASSRGRRNTEAFF.

The chain combines TRBV10-1 with TRBJ2-7; TRBD2 might be the D (5 bases). The CDR3 is 10 residues long. Trimming shortened V by 6 bases and J by 7 bases, and 7 bases separated the two germline ends. Germline CDR1 WNHNN, CDR2 SYGVQD (reference sequence). As DNA, the CDR3 is TGCGCCAGCAGACCGGGGGAGCAGTACTTC. Protein product: CASRPGEQYF.

The chain combines TRBV28 with TRBJ1-3, with 7 positions matching TRBD1. V lost 6 bases, J lost 2 bases, and 13 bases stayed unmatched. Germline values: CDR1 MDHEN, CDR2 SYDVKM. The CDR3 totals 17 residues. The CDR3 DNA follows: TGTGCCAGCAGACCATCACAGGGGTCCAGAACTGGAAACACCATATATTTT. It encodes CASRPSQGSRTGNTIYF.

The J gene is TRBJ1-2, the V gene TRBV19; D remains ambiguous. The CDR3 runs 14 residues. Per germline, CDR1 LNHDA and CDR2 SQIVND (reference sequence). V was cut by 6 bases and J by 4 bases, with 15 bases left in between. Here the CDR3 DNA reads TGTGCCAGTAGCAAGGCTGCCTCGGGCTATGGCTACACCTTC. The encoded protein is CASSKAASGYGYTF.

This clone was seen once. The rearrangement links TRBV4-1 to TRBJ2-3; 8 bases are a match to TRBD1. The J segment lost 2 bases and the V segment lost 4 bases, leaving 5 bases of the junction unmatched. CDR1 MGHRA and CDR2 YSYEKL come from the germline V gene. The CDR3 consists of 15 residues. The CDR3 region has the DNA TGCGCCAGCAGCCCACGGACAGGGAACACAGATACGCAGTATTTT. Translation gives CASSPRTGNTDTQYF.

This chain connects TRBV7-2 to TRBJ1-5; tentatively, D is TRBD1 (5 bases). Looked up from germline, CDR1 is SGHTA and CDR2 is FQGNSA. This CDR3 spans 14 amino acids. V lost 5 bases to trimming and J lost 5 bases, with 13 bases between them. The CDR3 nucleotides read TGTGCCAGCAGCCTCGTGCAGGGCTATCAGCCCCAGCATTTT. Its translation: CASSLVQGYQPQHF.

The chain recombines TRBV6-1 with TRBJ1-4; D unresolved. This CDR3 has 13 residues. V lost 7 bases and J 5 bases, leaving 11 bases between the germline ends. The V gene's germline CDR1 is MNHNS and CDR2 SASEGT. In DNA, the CDR3 is TGTGCCAGCATGGAGAGGCAAAATGAAAAACTGTTTTTT. This gives the protein CASMERQNEKLFF.

CDR3 residues: CATSDSVFGSETQYF. CDR3 bases: TGTGCCACCAGTGATTCCGTTTTCGGGTCGGAGACCCAGTACTTC. V and J are TRBV24-1 and TRBJ2-5; D is ambiguous. The CDR3 contains 15 residues. CDR1 and CDR2 from the germline V gene are KGHDR and SFDVKD. Trimming took 2 bases from V and 5 from J, leaving 14 bases between them.

The V call is TRBV19, the J call TRBJ1-5; 8 positions agree with TRBD1. The CDR3 length is 16 residues. Germline CDR1 and CDR2: LNHDA and SQIVND (reference sequence). Trimming at V came to 6 bases and at J to 0 bases, leaving 7 bases not matched to a gene. CDR3 bases: TGTGCCAGTAGGCCGACAGGGGCCAATAGCAATCAGCCCCAGCATTTT. This translates into CASRPTGANSNQPQHF.

This chain connects TRBV6-5 to TRBJ2-2; 10 bases agree with TRBD1. After removal of 6 bases from V and 4 bases from J, the junction contained 5 bases not matched to a gene. CDR3 length equals 15 residues. Germline V gene lookup returns CDR1 MNHEY and CDR2 SVGAGI. CDR3 DNA sequence: TGTGCCAGCAGCTTGGACAGGGGGGGCACCGGGGAGCTGTTTTTT. Its translation: CASSLDRGGTGELFF.

The gene calls are TRBV5-6 and TRBJ2-6; D gene unclear. This CDR3 has 19 amino acids. The germline CDR1 and CDR2 sequences are SGHDT and YYEEEE. V was shortened by 6 bases and J by 0 bases, with 22 bases between the two germline ends. CDR3 in amino acids: CASTPRRLIMSSGANVLTF. CDR3 bases: TGTGCCAGCACCCCACGGCGGCTGATAATGAGCTCTGGGGCCAACGTCCTGACTTTC.

The J gene is TRBJ1-1, the V gene TRBV5-1; TRBD1 matches at 8 bases. The CDR3 is made up of 15 amino acids. J gave up 0 bases and V 1 base, and 2 bases lay outside the gene matches. The germline gives CDR1 SGHRS, CDR2 YFSETQ. The CDR3 bases are TGCGCCAGCAGCTTGAGGGACAGGATGAACACTGAAGCTTTCTTT. It is translated as CASSLRDRMNTEAFF.

V gene TRBV30 combines with J gene TRBJ2-7; perhaps TRBD1 as D (5 bases). This CDR3 comprises 13 residues. Germline lookup yields CDR1 GTSNPN and CDR2 SVGIG (reference sequence). Trimming left V 0 bases short and J 2 bases short, with 8 bases between. The CDR3 spells CAWSVKGPYEQYF. CDR3 bases: TGTGCCTGGAGTGTGAAGGGGCCCTACGAGCAGTACTTC.

The chain joins TRBV21-1 to TRBJ2-3; TRBD2, the table's D call, lacks a check against the DNA. TRBV21-1 is an annotated pseudogene. The CDR3 has 18 amino acids. CDR3 in DNA: TGTGCCAGCAGCAAAATCGGGACTAGCGGGGGTAGTGCAGATACGCAGTATTTT. Protein sequence: CASSKIGTSGGSADTQYF.

Regarding this clone: This sample also contains other DNA sequences that code for the same CDR3. V usage is TRBV5-4 and J usage is TRBJ1-2; D ambiguous. Between the trimmed V and J ends, which lost 0 bases and 1 base, there was a span of 4 bases. Per the germline V gene, CDR1 is SGHNT and CDR2 is YYREEE (reference sequence). The CDR3 extends over 13 amino acids. CDR3 loop: CASSLDSNYGYTF. CDR3 bases: TGTGCCAGCAGCTTGGACAGTAACTATGGCTACACCTTC.

The V and J genes are TRBV7-2 and TRBJ2-3; D uncertain. V lost 1 base and J lost 0, with 8 bases in between. The V gene's germline CDR1 is SGHTA and CDR2 FQGNSA. The CDR3 totals 15 residues. The CDR3 DNA reads TGTGCCAGCAGCTTAGTAACGGGTAGCACAGATACGCAGTATTTT. It codes for CASSLVTGSTDTQYF.

The chain uses TRBV11-3 and TRBJ2-3; a weak D match, TRBD1 (6 bases). Trimming cost V 5 bases and J 1 base, with 13 bases left between them. Germline loops: CDR1 SGHNT, CDR2 YENEEA. The CDR3 consists of 15 residues. The CDR3 DNA reads TGTGCCAGCAGCCAGGGGTCTTTTGGCACAGATACGCAGTATTTT. It translates to CASSQGSFGTDTQYF.

This chain uses TRBV29-1 with TRBJ2-3, with TRBD2 matching over 8 bases. Germline values: CDR1 SQVTM, CDR2 ANQGSEA. V dropped 7 bases and J dropped 1; count of bases not matched to a gene: 7. This CDR3 spans 14 amino acids. As DNA, the CDR3 is TGCAGCGCCCCGGGGCGGGGGGGCACAGATACGCAGTATTTT. Its translation: CSAPGRGGTDTQYF.

V is TRBV28 and J is TRBJ2-7; D is perhaps TRBD1 (6 bases). The CDR3 is 15 residues long. CDR1 and CDR2 (germline): MDHEN, SYDVKM. With 8 bases removed from V and 5 bases from J, the gap between germline ends came to 22 bases. CDR3 region: CASSRPSGVRHEQYF. DNA of the CDR3: TGTGCCAGCTCACGACCTTCAGGGGTTCGACACGAGCAGTACTTC.

CDR3 bases: TGTGCCAGCGCCGACCGAGGACTAGCGGGGGTGTTGTGGTTCTTC. Amino acid sequence: CASADRGLAGVLWFF. The rearrangement joins TRBV7-9 to TRBJ2-1; 13 nucleotides agree with TRBD2. The germline V gene has CDR1 SEHNR and CDR2 FQNEAQ (reference sequence). The length of the CDR3 is 15 residues. V shed 8 bases and J 15 bases; nucleotides not matched to a gene: 16. Based on the CDR3 plus reference TRBV7-9 and TRBJ2-1, the full variable domain is DTGVSQNPRHKITKRGQNVTFRCDPISEHNRLYWYRQTLGQGPEFLTYFQNEAQLEKSRLLSDRFSAERPKGSFSTLEIQRTEQGDSAMYLCASADRGLAGVLWFFGPGTRLTVL.

The CDR3, as DNA: TGCGCCAGCAGCCTAACAGGGGGCCCGGTTAAGGGCTACACCTTC. Its translation: CASSLTGGPVKGYTF. V usage is TRBV5-1 and J usage is TRBJ1-2; 9 nucleotides match TRBD1. The ends lost 4 bases at V and 8 bases at J; junction bases unmatched: 12. There are 15 residues in the CDR3. Germline V gene data show CDR1 as SGHRS and CDR2 as YFSETQ.

The genes are TRBV7-8 and TRBJ2-2; possible D gene TRBD1, 6 bases. The CDR3 extends over 17 amino acids. The ends were cut back, 5 bases at V and 0 bases at J, with 16 bases in the middle. Germline V CDR1 and CDR2: SGHVS, FQNEAQ. The CDR3 DNA sequence: TGTGCCAGCAGCCTCAATACCGAGGGGGCGAACACCGGGGAGCTGTTTTTT. Translation: CASSLNTEGANTGELFF.